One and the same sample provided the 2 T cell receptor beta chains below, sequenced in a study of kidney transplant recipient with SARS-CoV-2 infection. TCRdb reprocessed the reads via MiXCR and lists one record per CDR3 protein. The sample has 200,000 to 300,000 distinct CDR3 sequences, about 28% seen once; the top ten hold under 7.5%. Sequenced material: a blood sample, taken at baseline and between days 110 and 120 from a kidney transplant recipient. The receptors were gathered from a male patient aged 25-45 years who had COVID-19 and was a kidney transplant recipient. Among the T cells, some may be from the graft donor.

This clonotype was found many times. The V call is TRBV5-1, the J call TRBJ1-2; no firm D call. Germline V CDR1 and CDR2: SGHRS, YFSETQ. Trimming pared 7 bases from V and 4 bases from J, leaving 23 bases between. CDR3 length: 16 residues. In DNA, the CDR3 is TGCGCCAGCGGTGGAACATCGGTTCGAAAGACCTATGGCTACACCTTC. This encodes CASGGTSVRKTYGYTF.

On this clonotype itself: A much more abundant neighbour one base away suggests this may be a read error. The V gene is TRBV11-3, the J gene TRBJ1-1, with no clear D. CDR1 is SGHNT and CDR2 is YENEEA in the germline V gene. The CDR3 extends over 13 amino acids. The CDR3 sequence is CTSSFTENTEAFF. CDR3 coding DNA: TGTACCAGCAGCTTTACAGAGAACACTGAAGCTTTCTTT.